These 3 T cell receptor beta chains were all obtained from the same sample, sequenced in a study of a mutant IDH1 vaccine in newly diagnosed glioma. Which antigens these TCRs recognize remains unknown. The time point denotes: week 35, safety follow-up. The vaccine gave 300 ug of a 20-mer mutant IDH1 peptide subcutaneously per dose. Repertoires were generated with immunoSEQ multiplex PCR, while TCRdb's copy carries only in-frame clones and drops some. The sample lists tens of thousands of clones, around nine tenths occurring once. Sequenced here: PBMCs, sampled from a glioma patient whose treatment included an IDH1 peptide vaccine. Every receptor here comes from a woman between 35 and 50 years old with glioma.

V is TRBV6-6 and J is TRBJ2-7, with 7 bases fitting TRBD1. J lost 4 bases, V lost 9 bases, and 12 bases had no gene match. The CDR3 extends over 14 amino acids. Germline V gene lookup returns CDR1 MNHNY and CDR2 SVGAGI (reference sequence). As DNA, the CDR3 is TGTGCCAGTAAATTAGGGGGCGCCGGGTACGAGCAGTACTTC. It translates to CASKLGGAGYEQYF.

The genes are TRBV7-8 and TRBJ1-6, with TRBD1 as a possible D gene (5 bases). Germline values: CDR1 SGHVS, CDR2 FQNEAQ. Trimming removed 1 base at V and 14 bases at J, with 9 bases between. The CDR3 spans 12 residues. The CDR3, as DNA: TGTGCCAGCAGCTTAGGGGGCTGGGCCCTCCACTTT. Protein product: CASSLGGWALHF. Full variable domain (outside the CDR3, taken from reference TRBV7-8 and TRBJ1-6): GAGVSQSPRYKVAKRGQDVALRCDPISGHVSLFWYQQALGQGPEFLTYFQNEAQLDKSGLPSDRFFAERPEGSVSTLKIQRTQQEDSAVYLCASSLGGWALHFGNGTRLTVT.

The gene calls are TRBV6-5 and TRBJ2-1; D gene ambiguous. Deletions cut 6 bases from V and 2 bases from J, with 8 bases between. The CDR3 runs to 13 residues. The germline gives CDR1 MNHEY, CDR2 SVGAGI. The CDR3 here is CASSRGAYNEQFF. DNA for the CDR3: TGTGCCAGCAGCCGCGGAGCCTACAATGAGCAGTTCTTC.